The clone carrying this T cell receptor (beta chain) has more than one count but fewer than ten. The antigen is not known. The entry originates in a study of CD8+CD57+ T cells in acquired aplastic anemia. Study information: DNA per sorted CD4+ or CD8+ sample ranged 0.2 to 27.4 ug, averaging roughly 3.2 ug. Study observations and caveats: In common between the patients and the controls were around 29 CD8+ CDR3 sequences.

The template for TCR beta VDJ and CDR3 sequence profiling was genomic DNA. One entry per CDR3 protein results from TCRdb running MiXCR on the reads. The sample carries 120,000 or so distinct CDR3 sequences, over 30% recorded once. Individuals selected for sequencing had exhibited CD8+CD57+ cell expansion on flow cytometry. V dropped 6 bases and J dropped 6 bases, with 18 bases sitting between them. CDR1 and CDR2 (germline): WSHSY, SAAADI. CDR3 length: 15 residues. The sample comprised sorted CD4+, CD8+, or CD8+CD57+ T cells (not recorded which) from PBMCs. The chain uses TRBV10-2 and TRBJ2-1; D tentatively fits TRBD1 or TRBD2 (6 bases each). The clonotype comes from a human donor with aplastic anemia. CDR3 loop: CASRARAEGGNEQFF. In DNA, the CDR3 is TGCGCCAGCAGGGCCCGAGCGGAGGGGGGCAATGAGCAGTTCTTC.